This TCR beta chain originates from a study of CD8+ T cells in alopecia areata. Treatment denoted: oral pan-JAK inhibitor, 5-10 mg twice daily. Following RNA extraction, reverse transcription yielded cDNA that acted as the sequencing template. Sequenced by immunoSEQ multiplex PCR; TCRdb stores in-frame clones only, minus some. The table shows about 270,000 clones, with 50% to 75% occurring only once. The CDR3 spans 12 residues. Trimming left V 7 bases short and J 0 bases short, with 10 bases between. The V gene's germline CDR1 is SQVTM and CDR2 ANQGSEA. This TCR was recovered from a human donor with alopecia areata. Sequencing was performed on CD4+ T cells sorted from blood, taken at week 52, from a patient treated with tofacitinib. The genes are TRBV29-1 and TRBJ2-7; a weak D match, TRBD1 (6 bases). The chain's CDR3 is CSAGQNSYEQYF. The CDR3 DNA sequence: TGCAGCGCAGGACAGAACTCCTACGAGCAGTACTTC.